Presented here are 5 T cell receptor delta chains from one specimen sequenced in a study of gamma-delta chains in newborns, infants, children. TCRdb processed the reads again with the CATT caller. The table shows about 3,500 delta-chain clones, with 0.6% to 0.65% occurring only once. Material for sequencing was blood. The receptors originated from a child who was a newborn, infant or young child, either healthy, febrile or measles-vaccinated (not recorded which).

This clone was seen a few times. TCRdb lists the protein of a much larger clone for this DNA, which differs at residue 8, so this is likely a read error; the protein given here is translated from the DNA itself. The genes are TRDV2 and TRDJ1; D is undetermined. Germline CDR1 is GEAIGNYY and CDR2 is EKD. CDR3 size: 13 residues. Trimming stripped 0 bases from V and 3 bases from J, with 7 bases between. The CDR3 nucleotides read TGTGCCTGTGACACCTGGGACGCCGATAAACTCATCTTT. Amino acid sequence: CACDTWDADKLIF.

For this clone: TCRdb has a much larger clone's protein, which differs at residue 10 from the translation of this DNA, likely because of a read error; what is shown is the protein translated from the DNA. The rearrangement joins TRDV2 to TRDJ3, with TRDD3 matching over 8 bases. This CDR3 region has 17 residues. Trimming at V came to 3 bases and at J to 5 bases, leaving 8 bases not matched to a gene. The V gene's germline CDR1 is GEAIGNYY and CDR2 EKD. The CDR3 here is CACDPVLGARDTRQMFF. For the CDR3, the DNA is TGTGCCTGTGACCCAGTACTGGGGGCCCGGGACACCCGACAGATGTTTTTC.

This clone was seen a handful of times. This probably arose from a read error, given a far larger clone one base away. This specimen includes other DNA sequences encoding the same CDR3. V and J are TRDV2 and TRDJ1; 8 bases are shared with TRDD3. Germline CDR1 reads GEAIGNYY; CDR2 reads EKD. The CDR3 extends over 14 amino acids. Written as DNA, the CDR3 is TGTGCCTGCGACACCGTCGGGGGATACGATAAACTCATCTTT. It yields the protein CACDTVGGYDKLIF.

In its sample, this clone ranks as medium-sized. A read error may explain this, as a much larger clone is one base away. The same CDR3 also results from other DNA sequences found in this sample. The V call is TRDV2, the J call TRDJ2; 9 positions agree with TRDD3. The CDR3 sequence is 16 residues long. Germline V lookup: CDR1 GEAIGNYY, CDR2 EKD. The chain's CDR3 is CACDTVLGDLTAQLFF. In DNA, the CDR3 is TGTGCCTGCGACACGGTCCTGGGGGATCTGACAGCACAACTCTTCTTT.

This clone was observed a handful of times. The chain uses TRAV29/DV5 and TRDJ2, with 13 bases identical to TRDD3. V was clipped by 1 base and J by 2 bases; unmatched bases: 8. Germline lookup yields CDR1 NSMFDY and CDR2 ISSIKDK. The CDR3 is 18 amino acids. The CDR3 is CAASLLGDTPRLTAQLFF. CDR3 DNA: TGTGCAGCAAGCCTACTGGGGGATACGCCTCGGTTGACAGCACAACTCTTCTTT.